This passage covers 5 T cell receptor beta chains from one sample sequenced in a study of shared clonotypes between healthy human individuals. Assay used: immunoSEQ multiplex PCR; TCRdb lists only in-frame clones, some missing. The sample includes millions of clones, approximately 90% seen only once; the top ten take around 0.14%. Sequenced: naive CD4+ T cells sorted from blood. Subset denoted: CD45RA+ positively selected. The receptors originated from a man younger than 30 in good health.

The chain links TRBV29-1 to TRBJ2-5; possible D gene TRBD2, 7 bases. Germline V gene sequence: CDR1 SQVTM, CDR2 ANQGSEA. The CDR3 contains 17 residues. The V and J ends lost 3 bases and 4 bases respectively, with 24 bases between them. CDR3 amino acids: CSVEGAEGRVRGETQYF. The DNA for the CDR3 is TGCAGCGTTGAGGGTGCGGAGGGGAGGGTCAGGGGAGAGACCCAGTACTTC.

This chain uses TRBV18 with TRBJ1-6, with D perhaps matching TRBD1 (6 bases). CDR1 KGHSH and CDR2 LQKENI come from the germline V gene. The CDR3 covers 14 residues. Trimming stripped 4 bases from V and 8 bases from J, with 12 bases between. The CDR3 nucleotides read TGTGCCAGCTCACTGGGGGACAACGATTCACCCCTCCACTTT. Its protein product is CASSLGDNDSPLHF.

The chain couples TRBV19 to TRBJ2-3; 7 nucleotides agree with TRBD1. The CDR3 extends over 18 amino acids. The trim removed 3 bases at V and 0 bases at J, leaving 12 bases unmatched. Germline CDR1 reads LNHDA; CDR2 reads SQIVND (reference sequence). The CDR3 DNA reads TGTGCCAGTAGTATCCTACTAACCGGGACAGCTAGCACAGATACGCAGTATTTT. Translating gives CASSILLTGTASTDTQYF. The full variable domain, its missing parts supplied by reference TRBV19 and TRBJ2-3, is DGGITQSPKYLFRKEGQNVTLSCEQNLNHDAMYWYRQDPGQGLRLIYYSQIVNDFQKGDIAEGYSVSREKKESFPLTVTSAQKNPTAFYLCASSILLTGTASTDTQYFGPGTRLTVL.

CDR3 nucleotide sequence: TGTGCCAGCAGTGTGGTCTCTGGGGCCAACGTCCTGACTTTC. Protein sequence: CASSVVSGANVLTF. V usage is TRBV2 and J usage is TRBJ2-6; no firm D call. V gave up 4 bases and J gave up 0 bases, with 4 bases separating them. This CDR3 is 14 amino acids long. Germline V gene data show CDR1 as SNHLY and CDR2 as FYNNEI. The complete variable domain, with remaining parts taken from reference TRBV2 and TRBJ2-6, reads EPEVTQTPSHQVTQMGQEVILRCVPISNHLYFYWYRQILGQKVEFLVSFYNNEISEKSEIFDDQFSVERPDGSNFTLKIRSTKLEDSAMYFCASSVVSGANVLTFGAGSRLTVL.

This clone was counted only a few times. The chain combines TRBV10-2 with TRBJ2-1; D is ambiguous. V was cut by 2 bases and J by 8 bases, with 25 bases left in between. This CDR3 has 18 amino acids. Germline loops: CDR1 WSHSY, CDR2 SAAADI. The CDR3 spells CASSEEKEAYLEWDEQFF. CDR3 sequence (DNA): TGCGCCAGCAGTGAGGAAAAGGAAGCGTATCTCGAATGGGATGAGCAGTTCTTC.